Shown below are 19 T cell receptor beta chains from a single sample sequenced in a study of T cell responses to AZD1222 COVID-19 vaccine. Sequenced by immunoSEQ multiplex PCR; TCRdb stores in-frame clones only, minus some. The sample includes some 180,000 clones, 90% to 95% of them seen just once. The input for sequencing was peripheral blood, taken 28 days after the second dose of the MenACWY control vaccine. The receptors here all came from an adult who received the MenACWY meningococcal vaccine as a control.

The V call is TRBV19, the J call TRBJ1-1; D gene ambiguous. Germline V gene sequence: CDR1 LNHDA, CDR2 SQIVND (reference sequence). Trimming took 1 base from V and 1 from J, leaving 10 bases between them. The CDR3 covers 15 residues. CDR3 loop: CASSIGSYTNTEAFF. CDR3 bases: TGTGCCAGTAGTATAGGTTCGTACACGAACACTGAAGCTTTCTTT. The full variable domain, in which reference TRBV19 and TRBJ1-1 provide the parts outside the CDR3, is DGGITQSPKYLFRKEGQNVTLSCEQNLNHDAMYWYRQDPGQGLRLIYYSQIVNDFQKGDIAEGYSVSREKKESFPLTVTSAQKNPTAFYLCASSIGSYTNTEAFFGQGTRLTVV.

The chain joins TRBV19 to TRBJ1-1; a weak D match, TRBD1 (6 bases). CDR3 size: 17 residues. CDR1 and CDR2 from the germline V gene are LNHDA and SQIVND (reference sequence). V dropped 6 bases and J dropped 0 bases, with 20 bases sitting between them. DNA for the CDR3: TGTGCCAGTAGACTCAGGGGTGGTGGGGTAATGAACACTGAAGCTTTCTTT. Protein product: CASRLRGGGVMNTEAFF. Combining the CDR3 with reference TRBV19 and TRBJ1-1 gives the whole variable domain DGGITQSPKYLFRKEGQNVTLSCEQNLNHDAMYWYRQDPGQGLRLIYYSQIVNDFQKGDIAEGYSVSREKKESFPLTVTSAQKNPTAFYLCASRLRGGGVMNTEAFFGQGTRLTVV.

The chain carries TRBV10-3 and TRBJ1-1; 8 bases agree with TRBD1. In germline, CDR1 is ENHRY, CDR2 SYGVKD. The J segment lost 1 base and the V segment lost 11 bases, leaving 18 bases of the junction unmatched. CDR3 length: 17 amino acids. CDR3 nucleotide sequence: TGTGCCTCTCTTTCGAGCGGCAGGGGGCTTTCGAACACTGAAGCTTTCTTT. Encoded protein: CASLSSGRGLSNTEAFF.

This clone was observed once. The chain links TRBV4-3 to TRBJ1-2; D is ambiguous. CDR3 length: 14 amino acids. Germline-derived CDR1 and CDR2 are LGHNA and YSLEER. V lost 1 base and J 5 bases, leaving 11 bases between the germline ends. The CDR3 protein is CASSQGMSVYGYTF. In DNA, the CDR3 is TGCGCCAGCAGCCAAGGAATGTCGGTTTATGGCTACACCTTC.

This chain connects TRBV6-1 to TRBJ2-7; 9 bases are a match to TRBD1. The CDR3 covers 15 residues. V lost 2 bases and J lost 2; bases outside the gene matches: 4. Germline V gene lookup returns CDR1 MNHNS and CDR2 SASEGT. The chain's CDR3 is CASSEPDRGTYEQYF. CDR3 DNA: TGTGCCAGCAGTGAACCGGACAGGGGAACCTACGAGCAGTACTTC.

The J gene is TRBJ1-5, the V gene TRBV4-2, with 8 nucleotides matching TRBD1. J gave up 4 bases and V 1 base, and 9 bases lay outside the gene matches. Germline V gene lookup returns CDR1 LGHNA and CDR2 YNFKEQ. This CDR3 comprises 17 residues. The CDR3 DNA reads as TGTGCCAGCAGCCAAGCTCTTCGCCGACAGGGGAATCAGCCCCAGCATTTT. Translating gives CASSQALRRQGNQPQHF.

The rearrangement links TRBV7-2 to TRBJ2-2; 9 bases are a match to TRBD1. The germline V gene encodes CDR1 SGHTA and CDR2 FQGNSA. V lost 1 base, J lost 5 bases, and 11 bases stayed unmatched. The CDR3 extends over 18 amino acids. DNA of the CDR3: TGTGCCAGCAGCTTAGGTATTCGACAGGGGGTCAAGACCGGGGAGCTGTTTTTT. As protein: CASSLGIRQGVKTGELFF.

The rearrangement uses TRBV2 and TRBJ1-6; D possibly corresponds to TRBD1 (5 bases). The CDR3 is made up of 14 amino acids. V lost 4 bases, J lost 5 bases, and 9 bases lay in between. CDR1 is SNHLY and CDR2 is FYNNEI in the germline V gene. The CDR3 here is CASSGQGDNSPLHF. Here the CDR3 DNA reads TGTGCCAGCAGTGGCCAGGGTGATAATTCACCCCTCCACTTT.

The J gene is TRBJ1-1, the V gene TRBV25-1; unclear D gene. This CDR3 region has 15 residues. V was pared by 2 bases and J by 0 bases, with 10 bases between. Looked up from germline, CDR1 is MGHDK and CDR2 is SYGVNS. In DNA, the CDR3 is TGTGCCAGCAGTGAACGGCACGGACTGAACACTGAAGCTTTCTTT. Translating it yields CASSERHGLNTEAFF.

This chain links TRBV7-9 with TRBJ1-1, with 8 bases matching TRBD1. J lost 0 bases, V lost 0 bases, and 6 bases had no gene match. Per germline, CDR1 SEHNR and CDR2 FQNEAQ (reference sequence). This CDR3 is built from 17 residues. CDR3 nucleotide sequence: TGTGCCAGCAGCTTAGCAAGGACAGGGATCATGAACACTGAAGCTTTCTTT. Its translation is CASSLARTGIMNTEAFF.

The chain recombines TRBV6-5 with TRBJ1-2; no reliable D call. Germline CDR1 is MNHEY and CDR2 is SVGAGI. V was pared by 2 bases and J by 0 bases, with 10 bases between. CDR3 length: 15 amino acids. CDR3 in amino acids: CASSYTRTTNYGYTF. Written as DNA, the CDR3 is TGTGCCAGCAGTTACACCAGGACCACTAACTATGGCTACACCTTC.

The chain recombines TRBV24-1 with TRBJ2-2; TRBD1 might be the D (7 bases). The CDR3 totals 17 residues. The germline gives CDR1 KGHDR, CDR2 SFDVKD. Trimming pared 3 bases from V and 5 bases from J, leaving 18 bases between. Written as DNA, the CDR3 is TGTGCCACCAGTGATCCCCGGGAATCAGGGGGGACCGGGGAGCTGTTTTTT. Translating it yields CATSDPRESGGTGELFF.

The chain is built from TRBV11-2 and TRBJ1-2; a weak D match, TRBD1 (5 bases). The ends were cut back, 5 bases at V and 2 bases at J, with 15 bases in the middle. This CDR3 comprises 15 residues. Germline V CDR1 and CDR2: SGHAT, FQNNGV. CDR3 in DNA: TGTGCCAGCAGCGGTTCTGAACAGGCCAACTATGGCTACACCTTC. It yields the protein CASSGSEQANYGYTF.

This chain connects TRBV6-5 to TRBJ1-2; a weak D match, TRBD1 (6 bases). The CDR3 extends over 14 amino acids. Per germline, CDR1 MNHEY and CDR2 SVGAGI. V was clipped by 4 bases and J by 2 bases, with 11 bases between them. DNA for the CDR3: TGTGCCAGCAGTTTGAGGGGGGCGAACTATGGCTACACCTTC. Protein product: CASSLRGANYGYTF.

This rearrangement joins TRBV7-2 to TRBJ2-3; D unclear. Germline V gene lookup returns CDR1 SGHTA and CDR2 FQGNSA. This CDR3 spans 12 amino acids. Trimming left V 5 bases short and J 4 bases short, with 7 bases between. CDR3 sequence: CASSPMADTQYF. Written as DNA, the CDR3 is TGTGCCAGCAGCCCGATGGCAGATACGCAGTATTTT.

V and J are TRBV10-2 and TRBJ1-1, with a weak D call TRBD1 (5 bases). Germline assignment: CDR1 WSHSY and CDR2 SAAADI. The CDR3 covers 13 residues. V lost 6 bases and J 5 bases, leaving 13 bases between the germline ends. CDR3 amino acids: CASREGFLTEAFF. The CDR3 nucleotides read TGCGCCAGCAGGGAGGGGTTTTTAACTGAAGCTTTCTTT.

This clone was recorded only once. Other DNA sequences of this sample code for an identical CDR3. This sequence joins TRBV7-2 and TRBJ2-7, with 8 bases fitting TRBD2. With 1 base clipped from V and 2 bases from J, the junction kept 1 base outside the gene matches. Germline loops: CDR1 SGHTA, CDR2 FQGNSA. This CDR3 contains 14 residues. CDR3 nucleotides: TGTGCCAGCAGCTTAGGCGGGGGGCCCTACGAGCAGTACTTC. Its translation: CASSLGGGPYEQYF.

This chain joins TRBV4-3 and TRBJ1-3, with TRBD1 matching 9 bases. There are 18 residues in the CDR3. Germline-derived CDR1 and CDR2 are LGHNA and YSLEER. J gave up 0 bases and V 3 bases, and 9 bases lay outside the gene matches. The chain's CDR3 is CASSQSGTGTTSGNTIYF. CDR3 in DNA: TGCGCCAGCAGCCAGTCAGGGACAGGGACCACCTCTGGAAACACCATATATTTT.

The chain employs TRBV2 and TRBJ2-3; no clear D. V shed 3 bases and J shed 0 bases, with 10 bases lying between them. This CDR3 is 15 amino acids long. The germline CDR1 and CDR2 sequences are SNHLY and FYNNEI. The chain's CDR3 is CASSDLQSSTDTQYF. CDR3 nucleotides: TGTGCCAGCAGTGATCTACAGTCCAGCACAGATACGCAGTATTTT.